The next 32 T cell receptor beta chains were all read from a single sample in a study of molecular identifiers for immune sequencing clone quantification. TCRdb called the PCR reads again in MiXCR, with one record for every CDR3 protein. The sample includes about 640,000 distinct CDR3 sequences, just under 20% of them seen just once. Material for sequencing was naive CD8+ T cells from blood, with Jurkat cell RNA spiked in. The subset here: FACS-sorted CD8+CD4-CCR7+CD45RA+ naive T cells. The source is a human donor in good health. Some libraries in this study had Jurkat cell RNA spiked in.

A note on this clonotype: This could be a read error, since a much larger clone is one nucleotide away. The conserved phenylalanine or tryptophan normally closing the CDR3 is absent here, so this likely arose from a read error. This sequence joins TRBV7-9 and TRBJ1-1, with unresolved D. Between the trimmed V and J ends, which lost 1 base and 7 bases, there was a span of 10 bases. The V gene's germline CDR1 is SEHNR and CDR2 FQNEAQ (reference sequence). The CDR3 contains 13 residues. The CDR3 DNA follows: TGTGCCAGCAGCTTAGACCCGAGAGGTGAAGCTTTCTCT. This gives the protein CASSLDPRGEAFS.

The CDR3 here is CASSFLRTGSSYEQYF. The CDR3 bases are TGTGCCAGCAGTTTTCTTAGGACAGGGAGCTCCTACGAGCAGTACTTC. This chain joins TRBV12-3 or TRBV12-4 and TRBJ2-7; TRBD1 matches 8 bases. The CDR3 has 16 residues. Losses at the gene ends were 3 bases for V and 0 bases for J; bases not matched to a gene: 7.

The rearrangement joins TRBV19 to TRBJ2-1, with D maybe TRBD1 (6 bases). Germline assignment: CDR1 LNHDA and CDR2 SQIVND (reference sequence). V lost 9 bases to trimming and J lost 4 bases, with 19 bases between them. This CDR3 is built from 15 residues. The CDR3, as DNA: TGTGCCAGCAGTGGACCCGGAGGACAGTACAATGAGCAGTTCTTC. Translated, it gives CASSGPGGQYNEQFF.

On this clonotype: This may be a read error, as it is one base from a much larger clone. The CDR3 end shows no conserved phenylalanine or tryptophan, and so a read error is likely. The chain carries TRBV25-1 and TRBJ2-7, with 9 positions matching TRBD1. V lost 7 bases, J lost 4 bases, and 2 bases stayed unmatched. The CDR3 loop spans 12 amino acids. Looked up from germline, CDR1 is MGHDK and CDR2 is SYGVNS. The chain's CDR3 is CASKQGAYEQYL. The CDR3 DNA follows: TGTGCCAGCAAACAGGGGGCGTACGAGCAGTACTTG.

This clonotype was seen only a few times. The V and J genes are TRBV20-1 and TRBJ2-1; 14 bases fit TRBD2. The CDR3 runs 15 residues. Germline V gene data show CDR1 as DFQATT and CDR2 as SNEGSKA (reference sequence). The V gene end was trimmed by 1 base and the J gene end by 7 bases; junction bases not matched to a gene: 3. Here the CDR3 DNA reads TGCAGTGCTAGAGGACTAGCGGGGGGGCAAAATGAGCAGTTCTTC. Its translation: CSARGLAGGQNEQFF.

This clonotype was recorded at least ten times. The rearrangement links TRBV4-3 to TRBJ1-5; D unresolved. CDR3 length equals 14 residues. Germline loops: CDR1 LGHNA, CDR2 YSLEER. Trimming removed 0 bases from V and 3 bases from J, with 6 bases in between. The CDR3: CASSQDFDNQPQHF. In DNA, the CDR3 is TGCGCCAGCAGCCAAGATTTCGACAATCAGCCCCAGCATTTT.

This clonotype was counted ten times or more. This chain uses TRBV12-3 or TRBV12-4 with TRBJ1-6, with a weak D call TRBD1 (5 bases). The CDR3 spans 14 residues. Trimming stripped 3 bases from V and 10 bases from J, with 13 bases between. The CDR3 loop reads CASSFGQGGSPLHF. The CDR3, as DNA: TGTGCCAGCAGTTTTGGGCAGGGCGGCTCACCCCTCCACTTT.

This clonotype was found many times. The chain links TRBV6-5 to TRBJ1-1; no reliable D call. V dropped 5 bases and J dropped 2 bases, with 15 bases sitting between them. Germline values: CDR1 MNHEY, CDR2 SVGAGI. The CDR3 is made up of 15 amino acids. DNA of the CDR3: TGTGCCAGCAGTCCCTCCACTAAGGCTAACACTGAAGCTTTCTTT. This sequence encodes CASSPSTKANTEAFF.

Points on this clonotype: This may stem from a read error, because a much larger clone lies one nucleotide away. The V gene is TRBV28, the J gene TRBJ2-1, with 10 bases matching TRBD2. The V segment lost 11 bases and the J segment 9 bases; nucleotides outside the gene matches: 13. Germline lookup yields CDR1 MDHEN and CDR2 SYDVKM. CDR3 size: 14 residues. CDR3 DNA sequence: TGTGCCGGTGGCCCGGGACTAGCGTCAGTTGAGCAGTTCTTC. It encodes CAGGPGLASVEQFF.

This clonotype occurred many times. The J gene is TRBJ2-1, the V gene TRBV20-1, with 7 bases identical to TRBD1. The CDR3 totals 15 residues. CDR1 and CDR2 from the germline V gene are DFQATT and SNEGSKA (reference sequence). The junction had 10 bases not matched to a gene; V was cut back by 1 base and J by 7 bases. The CDR3 nucleotides are TGCAGTGCTAGAGCACGAGACAGGGTTTGGAATGAGCAGTTCTTC. Amino acid sequence: CSARARDRVWNEQFF.

This clonotype was counted ten times or more. The chain joins TRBV6-2 or TRBV6-3 to TRBJ2-1; D is undetermined. The germline V gene encodes CDR1 MNHEY and CDR2 SVGEGT. CDR3 length: 15 residues. V was pared by 7 bases and J by 0 bases, with 13 bases between. CDR3 nucleotides: TGTGCCAGCACCCTGGACCTAAGCTCCTACAATGAGCAGTTCTTC. Amino acid sequence: CASTLDLSSYNEQFF.

This clonotype was found many times. V and J are TRBV3-1 and TRBJ1-1; D gene uncertain. The CDR3 covers 12 residues. Germline V gene sequence: CDR1 LGHDT, CDR2 YNNKEL (reference sequence). V dropped 0 bases and J dropped 7 bases, with 6 bases sitting between them. CDR3 bases: TGTGCCAGCAGCCAAGATCAGGTTGAAGCTTTCTTT. Its translation: CASSQDQVEAFF.

The table lists this clonotype with many counts. The V and J genes are TRBV6-2 or TRBV6-3 and TRBJ2-1, with D possibly matching TRBD2 (5 bases). Germline assignment: CDR1 MNHEY and CDR2 SVGEGT. The CDR3 extends over 12 amino acids. Trimming pared 10 bases from V and 8 bases from J, leaving 15 bases between. The CDR3 region is CATSIGLDEQFF. CDR3 in DNA: TGTGCCACCTCAATCGGACTCGATGAGCAGTTCTTC.

This clonotype has ten or more counts. The chain uses TRBV20-1 and TRBJ2-4; TRBD1 agrees at 9 bases. Germline CDR1 DFQATT, CDR2 SNEGSKA (reference sequence). The CDR3 is made up of 15 amino acids. Trimming cost V 5 bases and J 0 bases; bases outside gene matches: 5. This CDR3 is CSALGQGLAKNIQYF. The CDR3 nucleotides read TGCAGTGCTCTGGGACAGGGTCTAGCCAAAAACATTCAGTACTTC.

This clonotype has a count of ten or more. The chain uses TRBV7-9 and TRBJ2-1, with D tentatively TRBD1 or TRBD2 (5 bases each). Germline V gene lookup returns CDR1 SEHNR and CDR2 FQNEAQ (reference sequence). V was cut by 5 bases and J by 4 bases, with 24 bases left in between. The length of the CDR3 is 18 residues. The CDR3 here is CASSPRPGTQDNYNEQFF. The CDR3 DNA reads TGTGCCAGCAGCCCGCGCCCCGGGACCCAAGACAATTACAATGAGCAGTTCTTC.

This clonotype came up a few times. The chain combines TRBV6-5 with TRBJ2-4, with 11 bases lining up with TRBD1. The J segment lost 6 bases and the V segment lost 6 bases, leaving 7 bases of the junction unmatched. Germline loops: CDR1 MNHEY, CDR2 SVGAGI. This CDR3 has 15 residues. Here the CDR3 reads CASSYGQGARNIQYF. CDR3 nucleotides: TGTGCCAGCAGCTATGGACAGGGGGCTAGAAACATTCAGTACTTC.

To note about this clonotype: This may come from a read error, since a much larger clone is one base off. The gene calls are TRBV24-1 and TRBJ2-3; D tentatively fits TRBD1 or TRBD2 (5 bases each). The CDR3 is 13 residues long. Germline assignment: CDR1 KGHDR and CDR2 SFDVKD. The CDR3 DNA reads as TGTGCCACAGCTGGGGACCGGGCGGATACGCAGTGTTTT. This gives the protein CATAGDRADTQCF.

Note on this clonotype: A much larger clonotype is one base distant, so this may be a read error. V and J are TRBV12-3 or TRBV12-4 and TRBJ2-5, with unresolved D. The CDR3 has 11 amino acids. V lost 11 bases, J lost 4 bases, and 11 bases lay in between. The CDR3 loop reads CAGTNSETQYF. The CDR3 nucleotides read TGTGCCGGCACGAACTCAGAGACCCAGTACTTC.

This clonotype was found many times. J is TRBJ2-1 and V is TRBV7-2; 7 bases map to TRBD2. V shed 4 bases and J 0 bases; nucleotides not matched to a gene: 3. CDR1 and CDR2 from the germline V gene are SGHTA and FQGNSA. The CDR3 extends over 15 amino acids. The CDR3: CASSSTSYSYNEQFF. CDR3 DNA sequence: TGTGCCAGCAGCTCGACTAGCTACTCCTACAATGAGCAGTTCTTC.

This clonotype was found many times. The V gene is TRBV28, the J gene TRBJ2-3, with TRBD2 matching 13 bases. CDR1 is MDHEN, CDR2 SYDVKM, per germline. J gave up 4 bases and V 4 bases, and 5 bases lay outside the gene matches. The CDR3 runs to 16 residues. CDR3 in amino acids: CASSYGLAGEADTQYF. In DNA, the CDR3 is TGTGCCAGCAGTTATGGACTAGCGGGAGAAGCAGATACGCAGTATTTT.

This clonotype was detected once. The rearrangement links TRBV27 to TRBJ1-4; 7 bases align to TRBD1. The CDR3 extends over 16 amino acids. Germline V lookup: CDR1 MNHEY, CDR2 SMNVEV (reference sequence). With V trimmed by 6 bases and J by 3 bases, 10 bases remained unmatched. The CDR3 nucleotides are TGTGCCAGCAGCGCCTCCCCGAGGGGGCCTAATGAAAAACTGTTTTTT. This gives the protein CASSASPRGPNEKLFF. Filled out from reference TRBV27 and TRBJ1-4, the complete variable domain reads EAQVTQNPRYLITVTGKKLTVTCSQNMNHEYMSWYRQDPGLGLRQIYYSMNVEVTDKGDVPEGYKVSRKEKRNFPLILESPSPNQTSLYFCASSASPRGPNEKLFFGSGTQLSVL.

With regard to this clonotype: Since a much larger clone is just one base distant, this may be a read error. The V gene is TRBV20-1, the J gene TRBJ2-3; TRBD1 might be the D (6 bases). The CDR3 loop spans 12 amino acids. The germline V and J ends were trimmed by 1 base and 12 bases, with 14 bases remaining between them. CDR1 DFQATT and CDR2 SNEGSKA come from the germline V gene (reference sequence). CDR3 sequence reads: CSARGGRTAQYF. The CDR3 bases are TGCAGTGCTAGAGGGGGGCGGACGGCACAGTATTTT.

This clonotype was seen at least ten times. The chain combines TRBV4-3 with TRBJ2-3; D is undetermined. CDR1 LGHNA and CDR2 YSLEER come from the germline V gene. V lost 0 bases to trimming and J lost 2 bases, with 18 bases between them. The CDR3 extends over 18 amino acids. Here the CDR3 DNA reads TGCGCCAGCAGCCAAGATAGAGTGACACCTTTGACCACAGATACGCAGTATTTT. This codes for CASSQDRVTPLTTDTQYF.

This clonotype was seen more than once but under ten times. With a much larger clone just one base away, this may be a read error. The J gene is TRBJ2-6, the V gene TRBV27, with 7 positions matching TRBD1. This CDR3 comprises 15 residues. CDR1 is MNHEY and CDR2 is SMNVEV in the germline V gene (reference sequence). Trimming cost V 8 bases and J 2 bases; bases outside gene matches: 6. In nucleotides, the CDR3 is TGTGCCAGCGGGGCACAGGGGACTGGGGCCAACGTCCTGACTTTC. This gives the protein CASGAQGTGANVLTF.

This clonotype was found many times. The genes are TRBV5-1 and TRBJ2-7; D call uncertain. CDR3 length: 15 amino acids. Germline values: CDR1 SGHRS, CDR2 YFSETQ. Between the trimmed V and J ends, which lost 4 bases and 3 bases, there was a span of 17 bases. The CDR3 loop is CASSTLSGSFYEQYF. CDR3 coding DNA: TGCGCCAGCAGCACCCTGTCTGGCAGCTTCTACGAGCAGTACTTC.

Worth noting for this clonotype: This may come from a read error, since a much larger clone is one base off. The chain couples TRBV20-1 to TRBJ2-3; unclear D gene. From germline, CDR1 is DFQATT and CDR2 SNEGSKA (reference sequence). Deletions cut 6 bases from V and 5 bases from J, with 18 bases between. The CDR3 has 14 amino acids. CDR3 coding DNA: TGCAGTGCCCCACACTTGGACCCCGTAGATACGCAGTATTTT. Its translation: CSAPHLDPVDTQYF.

The gene calls are TRBV18 and TRBJ2-7, with 11 bases aligning to TRBD1. Per germline, CDR1 KGHSH and CDR2 LQKENI. V was pared by 6 bases and J by 3 bases, with 7 bases of the junction left unmatched. The CDR3 extends over 15 amino acids. The CDR3 bases are TGTGCCAGCTCTCCTGGAGGGACAGGGGGCTACGAGCAGTACTTC. It specifies CASSPGGTGGYEQYF. The complete variable domain, with remaining parts taken from reference TRBV18 and TRBJ2-7, reads NAGVMQNPRHLVRRRGQEARLRCSPMKGHSHVYWYRQLPEEGLKFMVYLQKENIIDESGMPKERFSAEFPKEGPSILRIQQVVRGDSAAYFCASSPGGTGGYEQYFGPGTRLTVT.

Remarks on this clonotype: Its ends do not fully match the called genes, so a read error is possible. This chain uses TRBV9 with TRBJ1-4; a possible D gene is TRBD1 (6 bases). This CDR3 has 17 amino acids. Germline V lookup: CDR1 SGDLS, CDR2 YYNGEE. The CDR3 bases are TGTGCCAGCTGCGTAGGACAGCAGATATCAACTAATGAAAAACTGTTCTTT. Protein: CASCVGQQISTNEKLFF.

The table lists this clonotype with many counts. The J gene is TRBJ2-7, the V gene TRBV9, with D uncertain. V lost 4 bases, J lost 1 base, and 15 bases lay in between. CDR1 and CDR2 (germline): SGDLS, YYNGEE. The CDR3 spans 15 residues. For the CDR3, the DNA is TGTGCCAGCAGCCCCGGATCAGCGCCGTCCTACGAGCAGTACTTC. As protein: CASSPGSAPSYEQYF.

Comments on this clonotype: A read error is possible here, since a much larger clone lies one base away. This CDR3 is missing its conserved last phenylalanine or tryptophan, likely due to a read error. This chain uses TRBV28 with TRBJ2-7; TRBD1 matches 10 bases. CDR3 length: 14 residues. The V gene end was trimmed by 7 bases and the J gene end by 6 bases; junction bases not matched to a gene: 9. Germline CDR1 and CDR2: MDHEN and SYDVKM. As DNA, the CDR3 is TGTGCCAGCACCCACGGGACAGGGGATGGCGAGCAGTACCTC. Amino acids: CASTHGTGDGEQYL.

This clonotype was seen many times. The genes are TRBV7-9 and TRBJ2-3; 8 bases align to TRBD2. This CDR3 is 17 amino acids long. V lost 5 bases to trimming and J lost 5 bases; unmatched junction nucleotides: 15. Germline CDR1 reads SEHNR; CDR2 reads FQNEAQ (reference sequence). The DNA of the CDR3 is TGTGCCAGCAGCCCTACCGGGGAGCTAGCGGGTTTAGATACGCAGTATTTT. Its protein is CASSPTGELAGLDTQYF.

The CDR3 DNA reads TGTGCCAGCAGTCCTTTCTCACAGGGACAACTGTTTTTT. The encoded protein is CASSPFSQGQLFF. The chain carries TRBV12-3 or TRBV12-4 and TRBJ1-4; D perhaps matches TRBD1 (6 bases). With 5 bases removed from V and 12 bases from J, the gap between germline ends came to 16 bases. CDR3 length equals 13 residues.